Listed here is a single TCR beta chain. Those enrolled in Seattle joined during active infection and were followed longitudinally afterward. This sample stems from a study of blood T cell repertoires in COVID-19. V dropped 1 base and J dropped 4; count of bases not matched to a gene: 2. Germline V gene data show CDR1 as MNHEY and CDR2 as SVGAGI. This CDR3 comprises 14 residues. Assay: immunoSEQ multiplex PCR; the TCRdb copy retains only in-frame clones and omits some. This table has 150,000 to 200,000 clones, over 85% appearing once. V is TRBV6-5 and J is TRBJ1-2, with TRBD1 matching over 8 bases. The sequencing input was peripheral blood. The clonotype was recovered from a woman aged 60-75 years with COVID-19, enrolled during active disease. CDR3 sequence reads: CASSYLDRGYGYTF. The CDR3 DNA sequence: TGTGCCAGCAGTTACTTAGACAGGGGCTATGGCTACACCTTC.